The 13 T cell receptor beta chains presented below share a single source sample, sequenced in a study of blood T cell repertoires in COVID-19. Sequencing was performed with immunoSEQ multiplex PCR; in TCRdb, only in-frame clones are kept and a portion is missing. The sample lists under 50,000 clones, around 90% occurring once. The source material was peripheral blood. The receptors originated from a man between 65 and 80 years old with active COVID-19.

The rearrangement uses TRBV28 and TRBJ1-1; 9 bases map to TRBD1. Germline CDR1 is MDHEN and CDR2 is SYDVKM. The V gene end was trimmed by 4 bases and the J gene end by 3 bases; junction bases not matched to a gene: 12. This CDR3 contains 17 residues. The DNA of the CDR3 is TGTGCCAGCAGTTCCCCGGGACAGGGATCCTTTTACACTGAAGCTTTCTTT. This codes for CASSSPGQGSFYTEAFF.

This clone came up a few times. This rearrangement joins TRBV19 to TRBJ2-2; TRBD1 is a possible D gene (6 bases). Germline V gene sequence: CDR1 LNHDA, CDR2 SQIVND (reference sequence). Trimming took off 8 bases at V and 3 bases at J, with 19 bases between the two ends. The CDR3 runs 16 residues. In nucleotides, the CDR3 is TGTGCCAGTCTTCGGTGGGGGCATCTCGACACCGGGGAGCTGTTTTTT. This sequence encodes CASLRWGHLDTGELFF.

The V and J genes are TRBV11-2 and TRBJ2-1, with TRBD2 matching over 10 bases. V lost 5 bases, J lost 1 base, and 2 bases stayed unmatched. Germline lookup yields CDR1 SGHAT and CDR2 FQNNGV. This CDR3 has 15 residues. The CDR3 nucleotides read TGTGCCAGCAGCCGGGGACTAGCGTCCTACAATGAGCAGTTCTTC. Protein product: CASSRGLASYNEQFF.

This clone was recorded only once. V and J are TRBV20-1 and TRBJ2-5, with D unresolved. CDR3 length equals 11 residues. Germline V CDR1 and CDR2: DFQATT, SNEGSKA (reference sequence). V shed 0 bases and J shed 5 bases, with 4 bases lying between them. CDR3 sequence reads: CSARDIETQYF. The CDR3 region has the DNA TGCAGTGCTAGAGATATCGAGACCCAGTACTTC.

Remarks on this clone: Germline and junction disagree at one end, which may indicate a read error. The chain joins TRBV9 to TRBJ1-5; possible D gene TRBD1, 6 bases. This CDR3 spans 15 amino acids. CDR1 and CDR2 from the germline V gene are SGDLS and YYNGEE. DNA of the CDR3: TGTGCCCGCAGCGTAGGGGGGGGGAGCAATCAGCCCCAGCATTTT. It is translated as CARSVGGGSNQPQHF.

This rearrangement joins TRBV6-5 to TRBJ2-2; the D gene is possibly TRBD2 (6 bases). Trimming removed 7 bases from V and 0 bases from J, with 12 bases in between. The CDR3 contains 15 residues. CDR1 and CDR2 (germline): MNHEY, SVGAGI. The CDR3 coding sequence is TGTGCCAGCACCTACCGGGACTCGAACACCGGGGAGCTGTTTTTT. This encodes CASTYRDSNTGELFF.

This chain links TRBV7-3 with TRBJ2-7; D may be TRBD2 (6 bases). The germline CDR1 and CDR2 sequences are SGHTA and FQGTGA. V was cut by 5 bases and J by 2 bases, with 16 bases left in between. The CDR3 is 15 amino acids. CDR3 protein: CASSEAPGLAYEQYF. CDR3 DNA: TGTGCCAGCAGCGAAGCCCCGGGACTGGCCTACGAGCAGTACTTC.

The chain employs TRBV7-9 and TRBJ1-1; 10 nucleotides align to TRBD1. Germline V gives CDR1 SEHNR, CDR2 FQNEAQ (reference sequence). V trimming: 5 bases; J trimming: 5 bases; junction bases outside the gene matches: 8. This CDR3 region has 15 residues. The chain's CDR3 is CASSPRQGAQTEAFF. CDR3 DNA sequence: TGTGCCAGCAGCCCAAGACAGGGGGCGCAAACTGAAGCTTTCTTT.

The gene calls are TRBV18 and TRBJ2-5, with D possibly TRBD2 on 6 matching bases. The CDR3 contains 15 residues. Germline loops: CDR1 KGHSH, CDR2 LQKENI. The ends were cut back, 2 bases at V and 0 bases at J, with 10 bases in the middle. The CDR3 nucleotides read TGTGCCAGCTCACCAGCGGCGGGATACCAAGAGACCCAGTACTTC. Translated: CASSPAAGYQETQYF.

V and J are TRBV7-8 and TRBJ2-2, with 7 bases matching TRBD2. This CDR3 spans 16 amino acids. Germline V gives CDR1 SGHVS, CDR2 FQNEAQ. Losses at the gene ends were 2 bases for V and 9 bases for J; bases not matched to a gene: 12. The chain's CDR3 is CASSLWVAGPWWELFF. Written as DNA, the CDR3 is TGTGCCAGCAGCTTATGGGTAGCGGGCCCTTGGTGGGAGCTGTTTTTT.

The rearrangement links TRBV10-2 to TRBJ2-6; 9 bases are shared with TRBD1. Germline CDR1 WSHSY, CDR2 SAAADI. J gave up 0 bases and V 3 bases, and 12 bases lay outside the gene matches. This CDR3 spans 20 amino acids. This CDR3 is CASSDSLLGTGSSGANVLTF. Written as DNA, the CDR3 is TGCGCCAGCAGTGATTCTTTACTCGGGACAGGGAGCTCTGGGGCCAACGTCCTGACTTTC.

The chain carries TRBV6-5 and TRBJ2-2; 10 bases agree with TRBD1. Germline values: CDR1 MNHEY, CDR2 SVGAGI. The V segment lost 2 bases and the J segment 3 bases; nucleotides outside the gene matches: 3. CDR3 size: 16 residues. CDR3 in amino acids: CASSYGDRGYTGELFF. The CDR3 region has the DNA TGTGCCAGCAGTTACGGGGACAGGGGCTACACCGGGGAGCTGTTTTTT.

The chain is built from TRBV7-8 and TRBJ1-2; no firm D call. V lost 1 base and J 8 bases, leaving 14 bases between the germline ends. The germline CDR1 and CDR2 sequences are SGHVS and FQNEAQ. CDR3 length: 14 amino acids. The CDR3 sequence is CASSLEVGVGGYTF. CDR3 in DNA: TGTGCCAGCAGCTTAGAGGTCGGGGTCGGCGGCTACACCTTC.